These 22 T cell receptor beta chains came from one sample sequenced in a study of blood T cell repertoires in COVID-19. Libraries were prepared by immunoSEQ multiplex PCR; TCRdb keeps only in-frame clonotypes and omits some of them. Seen here are about 12,000 clones, around 82% observed once, and the top ten hold around 4%. Sequencing was performed on peripheral blood. The source of these receptors is a woman aged 55-69 years with acute or convalescent COVID-19.

The chain is built from TRBV6-5 and TRBJ1-5, with D tentatively TRBD1 (5 bases). Deletions cut 5 bases from V and 4 bases from J, with 12 bases between. The germline V gene has CDR1 MNHEY and CDR2 SVGAGI. The CDR3 covers 14 residues. CDR3 in amino acids: CASSPQTANQPQHF. CDR3 in DNA: TGTGCCAGCAGTCCCCAGACAGCTAATCAGCCCCAGCATTTT.

The J gene is TRBJ2-1, the V gene TRBV19; no clear D. CDR1 and CDR2 (germline): LNHDA, SQIVND (reference sequence). Trimming took 6 bases from V and 0 from J, leaving 12 bases between them. This CDR3 region has 15 residues. The CDR3 nucleotides read TGTGCCAGTAGATCTATGTATAGCTCCTACAATGAGCAGTTCTTC. Protein sequence: CASRSMYSSYNEQFF.

V usage is TRBV19 and J usage is TRBJ1-4, with TRBD1 identical over 8 bases. CDR1 is LNHDA, CDR2 SQIVND, per germline (reference sequence). CDR3 size: 15 residues. The V gene end was trimmed by 5 bases and the J gene end by 7 bases; junction bases not matched to a gene: 9. The CDR3 nucleotides are TGTGCCAGTAGTGACCGACAGGGGTTCGGTGAAAAACTGTTTTTT. Protein product: CASSDRQGFGEKLFF.

This clone has only a few counts. The rearrangement joins TRBV5-5 to TRBJ1-5; no clear D. CDR1 is SGHKS, CDR2 YYEKEE, per germline (reference sequence). V lost 0 bases and J lost 1, with 8 bases in between. The CDR3 has 15 residues. The CDR3 nucleotides read TGTGCCAGCAGCTTGGCCTGGCCGAGCAATCAGCCCCAGCATTTT. The encoded protein is CASSLAWPSNQPQHF. Looking up the rest from reference TRBV5-5 and TRBJ1-5 gives the full variable domain: DAGVTQSPTHLIKTRGQQVTLRCSPISGHKSVSWYQQVLGQGPQFIFQYYEKEERGRGNFPDRFSARQFPNYSSELNVNALLLGDSALYLCASSLAWPSNQPQHFGDGTRLSIL.

The chain combines TRBV7-9 with TRBJ1-2, with D uncertain. This CDR3 comprises 14 residues. Trimming took off 2 bases at V and 8 bases at J, with 15 bases between the two ends. The germline V gene has CDR1 SEHNR and CDR2 FQNEAQ (reference sequence). The CDR3 reads CASSLSAREEGYTF. Here the CDR3 DNA reads TGTGCCAGCAGCTTATCGGCAAGGGAGGAAGGCTACACCTTC.

The rearrangement uses TRBV11-3 and TRBJ2-1; D may be TRBD1 (7 bases). Germline V gene sequence: CDR1 SGHNT, CDR2 YENEEA. Trimming cost V 1 base and J 3 bases, with 10 bases left between them. This CDR3 spans 15 amino acids. The CDR3 spells CASSLGRGLYNEQFF. The CDR3 DNA is TGTGCCAGCAGCTTAGGGAGGGGGCTCTACAATGAGCAGTTCTTC.

The V and J genes are TRBV4-1 and TRBJ2-3, with 7 positions matching TRBD1. The junction had 1 base not matched to a gene; V was cut back by 0 bases and J by 4 bases. CDR3 length: 14 residues. Germline lookup yields CDR1 MGHRA and CDR2 YSYEKL. Written as DNA, the CDR3 is TGCGCCAGCAGCCAAGAACAGGGGTCAGATACGCAGTATTTT. This sequence encodes CASSQEQGSDTQYF.

A few counts support this clone. J is TRBJ2-7 and V is TRBV6-2 or TRBV6-3; 11 bases fit TRBD1. The length of the CDR3 is 15 residues. Germline values: CDR1 MNHEY, CDR2 SVGEGT. V shed 4 bases, J shed 3 bases, and the junction held 5 bases outside the gene matches. CDR3 coding DNA: TGTGCCAGCAGTTCTCCGGGACAGGGGGTCTACGAGCAGTACTTC. Residues: CASSSPGQGVYEQYF.

J is TRBJ1-1 and V is TRBV3-1 (or the pseudogene TRBV3-2); D not certain. Trimming took off 5 bases at V and 0 bases at J, with 10 bases between the two ends. Germline V CDR1 and CDR2: LGHDT, YNNKEL (reference sequence). This CDR3 comprises 14 residues. CDR3 in DNA: TGTGCCAGCAGCGTCGCCGGGGTGAACACTGAAGCTTTCTTT. It specifies CASSVAGVNTEAFF.

A remark on this clone: At the DNA level, this CDR3 is encoded by other sequences in the same sample as well. The chain couples TRBV5-1 to TRBJ2-5, with D tentatively TRBD1 (6 bases). This CDR3 is 14 amino acids long. Trimming cost V 4 bases and J 2 bases, with 12 bases left between them. Germline V lookup: CDR1 SGHRS, CDR2 YFSETQ. Here the CDR3 DNA reads TGCGCCAGCAGCCTCGGGACACTACAAGAGACCCAGTACTTC. It codes for CASSLGTLQETQYF. The entire variable domain, with the rest obtained from reference TRBV5-1 and TRBJ2-5, is as follows: KAGVTQTPRYLIKTRGQQVTLSCSPISGHRSVSWYQQTPGQGLQFLFEYFSETQRNKGNFPGRFSGRQFSNSRSEMNVSTLELGDSALYLCASSLGTLQETQYFGPGTRLLVL.

The V gene is TRBV5-8, the J gene TRBJ2-7; D may be TRBD1 (5 bases). Germline V gene data show CDR1 as SGHTS and CDR2 as YDEGEE. V lost 1 base and J lost 4, with 12 bases in between. CDR3 size: 14 residues. The CDR3 DNA sequence: TGTGCCAGCAGCTTGCAGGACATCTCGTACGAGCAGTACTTC. It yields the protein CASSLQDISYEQYF.

The rearrangement joins TRBV9 to TRBJ1-1; D gene uncertain. From germline, CDR1 is SGDLS and CDR2 YYNGEE. Trimming removed 4 bases at V and 0 bases at J, with 7 bases between. The CDR3 totals 13 residues. CDR3 in amino acids: CASSPLLNTEAFF. CDR3 bases: TGTGCCAGCAGCCCGTTATTGAACACTGAAGCTTTCTTT.

The J gene is TRBJ1-1, the V gene TRBV9; 8 bases fit TRBD1. V gave up 2 bases and J gave up 0 bases; unmatched junction bases: 3. The CDR3 has 15 amino acids. Per germline, CDR1 SGDLS and CDR2 YYNGEE. DNA for the CDR3: TGTGCCAGCAGCGTCTCGACAGGGGTGAACACTGAAGCTTTCTTT. The encoded protein is CASSVSTGVNTEAFF. Full variable domain (rest looked up from reference TRBV9 and TRBJ1-1): DSGVTQTPKHLITATGQRVTLRCSPRSGDLSVYWYQQSLDQGLQFLIQYYNGEERAKGNILERFSAQQFPDLHSELNLSSLELGDSALYFCASSVSTGVNTEAFFGQGTRLTVV.

The J gene is TRBJ1-2, the V gene TRBV20-1, with 9 nucleotides matching TRBD1. V lost 3 bases and J lost 8; bases outside the gene matches: 7. The germline V gene encodes CDR1 DFQATT and CDR2 SNEGSKA (reference sequence). The CDR3 contains 13 residues. The CDR3 sequence: CSASTWTGEGYTF. In DNA form, the CDR3 reads TGCAGTGCTAGTACCTGGACAGGGGAAGGCTACACCTTC.

V usage is TRBV6-1 and J usage is TRBJ1-3, with D tentatively TRBD1 (5 bases). Germline CDR1 and CDR2: MNHNS and SASEGT. This CDR3 spans 16 amino acids. V lost 0 bases and J lost 3, with 12 bases in between. In nucleotides, the CDR3 is TGTGCCAGCAGTGAAGCGATAGGGGCGGTTGGAAACACCATATATTTT. Its translation is CASSEAIGAVGNTIYF.

The chain has TRBV19 and TRBJ2-3; TRBD2 matches 10 bases. Losses at the gene ends were 5 bases for V and 4 bases for J; bases not matched to a gene: 3. Per the germline V gene, CDR1 is LNHDA and CDR2 is SQIVND (reference sequence). The CDR3 is 14 amino acids. The CDR3 protein is CASSPSGGPDTQYF. For the CDR3, the DNA is TGTGCCAGTAGTCCTAGCGGGGGCCCAGATACGCAGTATTTT.

V gene TRBV6-5 combines with J gene TRBJ1-1; D gene ambiguous. The V and J ends lost 6 bases and 3 bases respectively, with 14 bases between them. There are 14 residues in the CDR3. CDR1 and CDR2 (germline): MNHEY, SVGAGI. The CDR3 is CASRERVRDTEAFF. CDR3 sequence (DNA): TGTGCCAGCAGAGAGAGGGTTAGGGACACTGAAGCTTTCTTT.

V and J are TRBV9 and TRBJ2-5; D may be TRBD2 (6 bases). V dropped 0 bases and J dropped 2 bases, with 11 bases sitting between them. The CDR3 has 15 residues. Germline lookup yields CDR1 SGDLS and CDR2 YYNGEE. The CDR3 nucleotides are TGTGCCAGCAGCGTAGCCCCCGGGAGACAAGAGACCCAGTACTTC. It translates to CASSVAPGRQETQYF.

The V and J genes are TRBV7-9 and TRBJ1-2; D gene ambiguous. Germline CDR1 SEHNR, CDR2 FQNEAQ (reference sequence). V lost 1 base, J lost 6 bases, and 15 bases lay in between. The CDR3 is 15 residues long. As DNA, the CDR3 is TGTGCCAGCAGCTTAGGGTCAGCTGGACTAAATGGCTACACCTTC. Amino acids: CASSLGSAGLNGYTF. Using reference TRBV7-9 and TRBJ1-2 for the parts outside the CDR3, the full variable domain is DTGVSQNPRHKITKRGQNVTFRCDPISEHNRLYWYRQTLGQGPEFLTYFQNEAQLEKSRLLSDRFSAERPKGSFSTLEIQRTEQGDSAMYLCASSLGSAGLNGYTFGSGTRLTVV.

J is TRBJ1-2 and V is TRBV5-1; 11 bases fit TRBD1. The CDR3 has 14 residues. The J segment lost 8 bases and the V segment lost 4 bases, leaving 7 bases of the junction unmatched. In germline, CDR1 is SGHRS, CDR2 YFSETQ. DNA for the CDR3: TGCGCCAGCAGCCCGGACAGGGGGCTGAGAGGCTACACCTTC. It translates to CASSPDRGLRGYTF.

The chain couples TRBV5-1 to TRBJ2-5; possible D gene TRBD2, 5 bases. This CDR3 spans 13 amino acids. The germline V and J ends were trimmed by 0 bases and 3 bases, with 6 bases remaining between them. CDR1 and CDR2 from the germline V gene are SGHRS and YFSETQ. CDR3 loop: CASSLAGKETQYF. CDR3 DNA: TGCGCCAGCAGCTTGGCCGGGAAAGAGACCCAGTACTTC. Drawing the rest from reference TRBV5-1 and TRBJ2-5, the complete variable domain is KAGVTQTPRYLIKTRGQQVTLSCSPISGHRSVSWYQQTPGQGLQFLFEYFSETQRNKGNFPGRFSGRQFSNSRSEMNVSTLELGDSALYLCASSLAGKETQYFGPGTRLLVL.

The gene calls are TRBV5-6 and TRBJ2-7; D call uncertain. V lost 2 bases to trimming and J lost 4 bases, with 7 bases between them. Germline V gene data show CDR1 as SGHDT and CDR2 as YYEEEE. This CDR3 spans 12 amino acids. This chain's CDR3 is CASSFIGYEQYF. CDR3 nucleotide sequence: TGTGCCAGCAGCTTCATCGGGTACGAGCAGTACTTC. Full variable domain (outside the CDR3, taken from reference TRBV5-6 and TRBJ2-7): DAGVTQSPTHLIKTRGQQVTLRCSPKSGHDTVSWYQQALGQGPQFIFQYYEEEERQRGNFPDRFSGHQFPNYSSELNVNALLLGDSALYLCASSFIGYEQYFGPGTRLTVT.